The rows below give T cell receptor beta chains drawn from one sample of a study of fetal regulatory T cell absence and autoimmunity. Sequenced by immunoSEQ multiplex PCR; TCRdb stores in-frame clones only, minus some. This sample has around 100,000 clones, with about 78% found just once. The sample comprised pancreas tissue. The source is a male donor with IPEX syndrome. Each CDR3 is given with its conserved first and last residue. The order of the fields is CDR3 length, J gene, V gene, CDR3 protein.

CDR3 length: 16; J gene: TRBJ1-4; V gene: TRBV7-9; CDR3 protein: CASSLAGAAVNEKLFF
CDR3 length: 15; J gene: TRBJ1-6; V gene: TRBV7-2; CDR3 protein: CASSLVGQGTSPLHF
CDR3 length: 14; J gene: TRBJ2-7; V gene: TRBV7-9; CDR3 protein: CASSIPGHNYEQYF
CDR3 length: 13; J gene: TRBJ2-5; V gene: TRBV5-5; CDR3 protein: CASSLTVQETQYF
CDR3 length: 17; J gene: TRBJ2-2; V gene: TRBV4-1; CDR3 protein: CASSQDLSGWSTGELFF
CDR3 length: 15; J gene: TRBJ2-5; V gene: TRBV25-1; CDR3 protein: CASSARDLPKETQYF
CDR3 length: 13; J gene: TRBJ1-2; V gene: TRBV19; CDR3 protein: CASSIQGPYGYTF
CDR3 length: 18; J gene: TRBJ1-1; V gene: TRBV5-1; CDR3 protein: CASSLAFDVGRPYTEAFF
CDR3 length: 12; J gene: TRBJ2-1; V gene: TRBV13; CDR3 protein: CASSAWDNEQFF
CDR3 length: 14; J gene: TRBJ1-1; V gene: TRBV2; CDR3 protein: CASSESPLNTEAFF
CDR3 length: 13; J gene: TRBJ2-7; V gene: TRBV11-2; CDR3 protein: CASSLDGTYEQYF
CDR3 length: 14; J gene: TRBJ1-5; V gene: TRBV6-5; CDR3 protein: CASSYRGFNQPQHF
CDR3 length: 15; J gene: TRBJ1-4; V gene: TRBV7-9; CDR3 protein: CASSPGRATNEKLFF
CDR3 length: 16; J gene: TRBJ1-5; V gene: TRBV9; CDR3 protein: CAASRQGMSANQPQHF
CDR3 length: 14; J gene: TRBJ1-1; V gene: TRBV6-5; CDR3 protein: CASSSERGRAEAFF
CDR3 length: 14; J gene: TRBJ1-3; V gene: TRBV7-2; CDR3 protein: CASSLDRVANTIYF
CDR3 length: 13; J gene: TRBJ2-2; V gene: TRBV11-2; CDR3 protein: CASSFGSAGELFF
CDR3 length: 15; J gene: TRBJ1-1; V gene: TRBV7-2; CDR3 protein: CASSTRQGARTEAFF
CDR3 length: 14; J gene: TRBJ2-5; V gene: TRBV5-4; CDR3 protein: CASSLGRRPETQYF
CDR3 length: 16; J gene: TRBJ2-3; V gene: TRBV9; CDR3 protein: CASSVGRTSGTDTQYF
CDR3 length: 14; J gene: TRBJ2-7; V gene: TRBV19; CDR3 protein: CASSRDRDGYEQYF
CDR3 length: 12; J gene: TRBJ2-1; V gene: TRBV27; CDR3 protein: CASSGQVNEQFF
CDR3 length: 14; J gene: TRBJ2-3; V gene: TRBV5-5; CDR3 protein: CASSLGPGADTQYF
CDR3 length: 15; J gene: TRBJ1-1; V gene: TRBV13; CDR3 protein: CASSLGAQGYTEAFF
CDR3 length: 16; J gene: TRBJ2-1; V gene: TRBV2; CDR3 protein: CASSGGQGASYNEQFF
CDR3 length: 14; J gene: TRBJ1-5; V gene: TRBV4-1; CDR3 protein: CASSPGTSNQPQHF
CDR3 length: 13; J gene: TRBJ2-7; V gene: TRBV4-3; CDR3 protein: CASSQDRVTEQYF
CDR3 length: 14; J gene: TRBJ1-1; V gene: TRBV5-4; CDR3 protein: CASSARTVNTEAFF
CDR3 length: 14; J gene: TRBJ1-1; V gene: TRBV19; CDR3 protein: CASSVTGLSTEAFF
CDR3 length: 15; J gene: TRBJ1-6; V gene: TRBV7-2; CDR3 protein: CASSLGSSYNSPLHF
CDR3 length: 16; J gene: TRBJ2-1; V gene: TRBV10-2; CDR3 protein: CASSDIAGGVRDEQFF
CDR3 length: 19; J gene: TRBJ2-3; V gene: TRBV4-3; CDR3 protein: CASSQGPSGYLFCTDTQYF
CDR3 length: 15; J gene: TRBJ2-1; V gene: TRBV18; CDR3 protein: CASSPDGTSGNEQFF
CDR3 length: 16; J gene: TRBJ2-7; V gene: TRBV4-1; CDR3 protein: CASSQDITGGPYEQYF
CDR3 length: 14; J gene: TRBJ1-1; V gene: TRBV2; CDR3 protein: CASSDEGAVTEAFF
CDR3 length: 15; J gene: TRBJ1-4; V gene: TRBV7-9; CDR3 protein: CASSFRVGGNEKLFF
CDR3 length: 15; J gene: TRBJ2-1; V gene: TRBV4-3; CDR3 protein: CASSLTSGGLDEQFF
CDR3 length: 15; J gene: TRBJ1-6; V gene: TRBV2; CDR3 protein: CASSGGRSYNSPLHF
CDR3 length: 15; J gene: TRBJ2-1; V gene: TRBV6-5; CDR3 protein: CASSCRGRGNNEQFF
CDR3 length: 15; J gene: TRBJ2-1; V gene: TRBV13; CDR3 protein: CASSSPDRFYNEQFF
CDR3 length: 15; J gene: TRBJ2-7; V gene: TRBV18; CDR3 protein: CASSRRRSLSYEQYF
CDR3 length: 22; J gene: TRBJ2-6; V gene: TRBV4-1; CDR3 protein: CASSQEKETYRGFFSGANVLTF
CDR3 length: 13; J gene: TRBJ1-1; V gene: TRBV11-2; CDR3 protein: CASSLGMNTEAFF
CDR3 length: 12; J gene: NA; V gene: TRBV11-3; CDR3 protein: CASSDITYEQYF
CDR3 length: 15; J gene: TRBJ2-4; V gene: TRBV7-9; CDR3 protein: CASSHLGGAKNIQYF
CDR3 length: 14; J gene: TRBJ2-3; V gene: TRBV5-1; CDR3 protein: CASSPGTNRDTQYF
CDR3 length: 16; J gene: TRBJ1-5; V gene: TRBV27; CDR3 protein: CASSRTGWDSNQPQHF
CDR3 length: 12; J gene: TRBJ2-7; V gene: TRBV29-1; CDR3 protein: CSVGRDYSEQYF
CDR3 length: 13; J gene: TRBJ2-1; V gene: TRBV30; CDR3 protein: CACGGSSYNEQFF
CDR3 length: 17; J gene: TRBJ2-2; V gene: TRBV4-1; CDR3 protein: CASSQDPTSGRGGELFF
CDR3 length: 13; J gene: TRBJ2-3; V gene: TRBV25-1; CDR3 protein: CASRLAGTDTQYF
CDR3 length: 14; J gene: TRBJ2-3; V gene: TRBV7-2; CDR3 protein: CASSLDSLIHTQYF
CDR3 length: 19; J gene: TRBJ1-6; V gene: TRBV19; CDR3 protein: CASSIRKSGDPSTYSPLHF
CDR3 length: 13; J gene: TRBJ2-3; V gene: TRBV10-3; CDR3 protein: CAISEVGSDTQYF
CDR3 length: 14; J gene: TRBJ1-5; V gene: TRBV6-6; CDR3 protein: CASSFEGSAQPQHF
CDR3 length: 14; J gene: TRBJ1-1; V gene: TRBV5-4; CDR3 protein: CASSSSRTNTEAFF
CDR3 length: 14; J gene: TRBJ2-1; V gene: TRBV7-6; CDR3 protein: CASSLVSEGNEQFF
CDR3 length: 15; J gene: TRBJ2-7; V gene: TRBV13; CDR3 protein: CASSSRQVPSYEQYF
CDR3 length: 13; J gene: TRBJ1-3; V gene: TRBV11-2; CDR3 protein: CASSRTSGNTIYF
CDR3 length: 17; J gene: TRBJ2-1; V gene: TRBV18; CDR3 protein: CASSPFLAGPNLHEQFF